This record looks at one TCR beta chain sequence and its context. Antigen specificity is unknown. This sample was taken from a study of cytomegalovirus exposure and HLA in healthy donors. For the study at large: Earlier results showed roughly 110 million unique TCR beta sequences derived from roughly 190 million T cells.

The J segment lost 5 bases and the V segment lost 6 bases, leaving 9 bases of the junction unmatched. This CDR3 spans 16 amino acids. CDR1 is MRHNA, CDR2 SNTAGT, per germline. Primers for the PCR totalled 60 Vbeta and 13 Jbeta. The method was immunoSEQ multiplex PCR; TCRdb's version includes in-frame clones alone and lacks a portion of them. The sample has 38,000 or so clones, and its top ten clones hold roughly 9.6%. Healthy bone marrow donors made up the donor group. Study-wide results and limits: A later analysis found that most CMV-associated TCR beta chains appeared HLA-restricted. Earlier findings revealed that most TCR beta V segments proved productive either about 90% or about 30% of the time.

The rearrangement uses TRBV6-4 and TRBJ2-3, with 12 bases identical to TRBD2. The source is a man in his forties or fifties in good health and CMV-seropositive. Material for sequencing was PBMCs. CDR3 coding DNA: TGTGCCAGCAGCGCGACTAGCGGGAGCCCCCAAGATACGCAGTATTTT. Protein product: CASSATSGSPQDTQYF.